This paragraph covers one T cell receptor beta chain sequence. Antigen specificity is unknown. The data were taken from a study of identifying expanded T cells in peripheral blood. V lost 3 bases, J lost 4 bases, and 18 bases lay in between. CDR3 size: 16 residues. Germline V CDR1 and CDR2: KGHSH, LQKENI. Profiling relied on immunoSEQ multiplex PCR, and the TCRdb table lists in-frame clones only, not all of them. Of 50,000 to 65,000 clones listed, around 86% were seen once; the top ten hold 15% to 20%. Findings of the study overall: Across healthy donors, higher total template counts meant significantly greater approximately 2-week count variance. Around 1.2 clones differed between technical replicates, versus approximately 17 and 20 over time.

The chain uses TRBV18 and TRBJ2-5; D unclear. Specimen: blood. The sequence derives from a person between 18 and 69 years old in good health. The CDR3 reads CASSPLHEGRLETQYF. In DNA form, the CDR3 reads TGTGCCAGCTCACCCCTCCATGAAGGACGCTTAGAGACCCAGTACTTC.